The rows below give T cell receptor beta chains drawn from one sample of a study of response to subunit inactivated influenza vaccine. TCRdb redid the calling of the RT-PCR reads with MiXCR, one entry per CDR3 protein. The table shows about 830,000 distinct CDR3 sequences, with 15% to 20% occurring only once. The sequencing used PBMCs from blood, collected around 5 days after vaccination. The origin of the receptors is a man aged 45 to 65 who received an inactivated influenza vaccine. Each CDR3 is given without its conserved first and last residue. Fields, in order: clone size, V gene, D gene, CDR3 protein. A D gene is named only where the DNA matches it firmly. Some rows have no size entry. The others give once, few or many, or a class for an expanded clone.

size: .
V: TRBV20-1
D: TRBD1
CDR3: SARESTHGTGGF

size: few
V: TRBV20-1
D: .
CDR3: GIPGQAYNEQF

size: few
V: TRBV5-4
D: .
CDR3: ASSGSRVDTEAF

size: .
V: TRBV29-1
D: TRBD1
CDR3: SVEGQGAYEQY

size: few
V: TRBV20-1
D: TRBD1
CDR3: SAQTRDSYYGYT

size: few
V: TRBV12-3/TRBV12-4
D: TRBD1
CDR3: ASSLAFRDRGPGYT

size: .
V: TRBV29-1
D: .
CDR3: SVERRQGEVGTQY

size: .
V: TRBV7-2
D: .
CDR3: ACPRLESGEQF

size: few
V: TRBV29-1
D: .
CDR3: SVGRRGIPYEQY

size: many
V: TRBV7-2
D: .
CDR3: ASSSGGTNEKLF

size: few
V: TRBV6-5
D: .
CDR3: ASSYTPSPYEQY

size: many
V: TRBV7-2
D: .
CDR3: ASSFRTAYNEQF

size: many
V: TRBV12-3/TRBV12-4
D: TRBD2
CDR3: ASRGGSSYNEQF

size: .
V: TRBV10-3
D: TRBD1
CDR3: AIRAGTGSNTQY

size: many
V: TRBV6-1
D: TRBD1
CDR3: ASSPSGTGVPYEQY

size: .
V: TRBV27
D: .
CDR3: ASSPPGKVPYNEQF

size: many
V: TRBV20-1
D: TRBD1
CDR3: SANEQGIYNEQF

size: few
V: TRBV15
D: .
CDR3: TTSRDTATNYGYT

size: many
V: TRBV7-2
D: .
CDR3: ASSLDVGSTDTQY

size: few
V: TRBV19
D: .
CDR3: ASRQGFRTDTQY

size: many
V: TRBV4-3
D: .
CDR3: ASSQLRNTGELF

size: .
V: TRBV12-3/TRBV12-4
D: .
CDR3: ASSFIRDNEQF

size: .
V: TRBV7-6
D: .
CDR3: ASSTGTAAYEQY

size: .
V: TRBV29-1
D: .
CDR3: SGGAPNTEAF

size: few
V: TRBV20-1
D: .
CDR3: SARALGRINSPLH

size: few
V: TRBV6-1
D: .
CDR3: ASRRRNTGELF

size: few
V: TRBV12-3/TRBV12-4
D: .
CDR3: ASSLAQAIGQPQH

size: .
V: TRBV20-1
D: .
CDR3: SARAVLSSGNTIY

size: .
V: TRBV7-8
D: .
CDR3: ASSGSVRSYNEQF

size: many
V: TRBV5-1
D: .
CDR3: ASSLVVGSYNEQF

size: few
V: TRBV5-4
D: TRBD2
CDR3: ASRPTGLAVTDTQY

size: few
V: TRBV7-9
D: .
CDR3: ASSMPGLSYNEQF

size: .
V: TRBV18
D: TRBD1
CDR3: ASSPTGGGLNTEAF

size: .
V: TRBV3-1
D: .
CDR3: ASSQVTGFGYGYT

size: few
V: TRBV12-3/TRBV12-4
D: TRBD2
CDR3: ASRRLAGQTATGELF

size: few
V: TRBV9
D: TRBD2
CDR3: ASSPQSPAGIYEQY

size: many
V: TRBV5-1
D: TRBD2
CDR3: ASSSGTSGGADTQY

size: few
V: TRBV7-9
D: .
CDR3: ASSPGGVTNEKLF

size: .
V: TRBV20-1
D: .
CDR3: SAKGVMGSYEQY

size: few
V: TRBV6-6
D: .
CDR3: ASSRLDYGYT

size: .
V: TRBV7-9
D: .
CDR3: ASSAFRGPSTDTQY

size: .
V: TRBV20-1
D: TRBD2
CDR3: SARDGLADFSGANVLT

size: few
V: TRBV7-2
D: .
CDR3: ASSSRDPRRDEQF

size: .
V: TRBV24-1
D: .
CDR3: ATSDPGTASTDTQY

size: .
V: TRBV2
D: TRBD2
CDR3: ASRGLAPEQY

size: .
V: TRBV7-2
D: .
CDR3: ASSNFGIQETQY

size: few
V: TRBV7-2
D: .
CDR3: ASSLGRGRAKNIQY

size: few
V: TRBV5-1
D: .
CDR3: ASSLGHRTNEQF

size: few
V: TRBV5-1
D: .
CDR3: ASSPTTTRVSSYEQY

size: few
V: TRBV6-2/TRBV6-3
D: TRBD2
CDR3: ASSYLSGRTGELF

size: .
V: TRBV6-2/TRBV6-3
D: .
CDR3: ASSYRDLEAF